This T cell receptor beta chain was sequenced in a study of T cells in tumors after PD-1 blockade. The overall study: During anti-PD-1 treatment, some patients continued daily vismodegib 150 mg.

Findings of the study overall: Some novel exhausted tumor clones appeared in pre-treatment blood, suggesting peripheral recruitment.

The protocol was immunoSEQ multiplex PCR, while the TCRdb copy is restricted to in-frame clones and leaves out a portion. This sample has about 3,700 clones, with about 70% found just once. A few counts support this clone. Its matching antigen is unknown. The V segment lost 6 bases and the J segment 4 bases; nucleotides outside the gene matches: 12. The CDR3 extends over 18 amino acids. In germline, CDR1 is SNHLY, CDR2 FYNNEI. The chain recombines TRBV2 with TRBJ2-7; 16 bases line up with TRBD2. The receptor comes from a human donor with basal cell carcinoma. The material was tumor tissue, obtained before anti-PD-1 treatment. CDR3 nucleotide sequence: TGTGCCAGCAGCCGTCCCGGGACTAGCGGGAGGGCCAGATACGAGCAGTACTTC. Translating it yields CASSRPGTSGRARYEQYF.